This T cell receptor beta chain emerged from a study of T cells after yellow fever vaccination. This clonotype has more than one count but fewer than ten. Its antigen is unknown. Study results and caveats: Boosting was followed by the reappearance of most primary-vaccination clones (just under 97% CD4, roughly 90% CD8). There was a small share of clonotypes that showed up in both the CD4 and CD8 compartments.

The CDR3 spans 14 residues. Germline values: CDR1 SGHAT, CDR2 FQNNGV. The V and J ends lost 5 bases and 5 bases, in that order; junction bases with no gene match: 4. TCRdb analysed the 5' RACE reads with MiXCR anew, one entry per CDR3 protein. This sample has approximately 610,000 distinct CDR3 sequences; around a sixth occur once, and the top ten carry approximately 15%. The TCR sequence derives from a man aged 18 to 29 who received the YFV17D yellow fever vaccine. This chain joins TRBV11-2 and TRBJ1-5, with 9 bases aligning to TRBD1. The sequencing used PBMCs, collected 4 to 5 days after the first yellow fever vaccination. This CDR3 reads CASSPTGGDQPQHF. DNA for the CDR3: TGTGCCAGCAGCCCCACAGGGGGCGATCAGCCCCAGCATTTT.